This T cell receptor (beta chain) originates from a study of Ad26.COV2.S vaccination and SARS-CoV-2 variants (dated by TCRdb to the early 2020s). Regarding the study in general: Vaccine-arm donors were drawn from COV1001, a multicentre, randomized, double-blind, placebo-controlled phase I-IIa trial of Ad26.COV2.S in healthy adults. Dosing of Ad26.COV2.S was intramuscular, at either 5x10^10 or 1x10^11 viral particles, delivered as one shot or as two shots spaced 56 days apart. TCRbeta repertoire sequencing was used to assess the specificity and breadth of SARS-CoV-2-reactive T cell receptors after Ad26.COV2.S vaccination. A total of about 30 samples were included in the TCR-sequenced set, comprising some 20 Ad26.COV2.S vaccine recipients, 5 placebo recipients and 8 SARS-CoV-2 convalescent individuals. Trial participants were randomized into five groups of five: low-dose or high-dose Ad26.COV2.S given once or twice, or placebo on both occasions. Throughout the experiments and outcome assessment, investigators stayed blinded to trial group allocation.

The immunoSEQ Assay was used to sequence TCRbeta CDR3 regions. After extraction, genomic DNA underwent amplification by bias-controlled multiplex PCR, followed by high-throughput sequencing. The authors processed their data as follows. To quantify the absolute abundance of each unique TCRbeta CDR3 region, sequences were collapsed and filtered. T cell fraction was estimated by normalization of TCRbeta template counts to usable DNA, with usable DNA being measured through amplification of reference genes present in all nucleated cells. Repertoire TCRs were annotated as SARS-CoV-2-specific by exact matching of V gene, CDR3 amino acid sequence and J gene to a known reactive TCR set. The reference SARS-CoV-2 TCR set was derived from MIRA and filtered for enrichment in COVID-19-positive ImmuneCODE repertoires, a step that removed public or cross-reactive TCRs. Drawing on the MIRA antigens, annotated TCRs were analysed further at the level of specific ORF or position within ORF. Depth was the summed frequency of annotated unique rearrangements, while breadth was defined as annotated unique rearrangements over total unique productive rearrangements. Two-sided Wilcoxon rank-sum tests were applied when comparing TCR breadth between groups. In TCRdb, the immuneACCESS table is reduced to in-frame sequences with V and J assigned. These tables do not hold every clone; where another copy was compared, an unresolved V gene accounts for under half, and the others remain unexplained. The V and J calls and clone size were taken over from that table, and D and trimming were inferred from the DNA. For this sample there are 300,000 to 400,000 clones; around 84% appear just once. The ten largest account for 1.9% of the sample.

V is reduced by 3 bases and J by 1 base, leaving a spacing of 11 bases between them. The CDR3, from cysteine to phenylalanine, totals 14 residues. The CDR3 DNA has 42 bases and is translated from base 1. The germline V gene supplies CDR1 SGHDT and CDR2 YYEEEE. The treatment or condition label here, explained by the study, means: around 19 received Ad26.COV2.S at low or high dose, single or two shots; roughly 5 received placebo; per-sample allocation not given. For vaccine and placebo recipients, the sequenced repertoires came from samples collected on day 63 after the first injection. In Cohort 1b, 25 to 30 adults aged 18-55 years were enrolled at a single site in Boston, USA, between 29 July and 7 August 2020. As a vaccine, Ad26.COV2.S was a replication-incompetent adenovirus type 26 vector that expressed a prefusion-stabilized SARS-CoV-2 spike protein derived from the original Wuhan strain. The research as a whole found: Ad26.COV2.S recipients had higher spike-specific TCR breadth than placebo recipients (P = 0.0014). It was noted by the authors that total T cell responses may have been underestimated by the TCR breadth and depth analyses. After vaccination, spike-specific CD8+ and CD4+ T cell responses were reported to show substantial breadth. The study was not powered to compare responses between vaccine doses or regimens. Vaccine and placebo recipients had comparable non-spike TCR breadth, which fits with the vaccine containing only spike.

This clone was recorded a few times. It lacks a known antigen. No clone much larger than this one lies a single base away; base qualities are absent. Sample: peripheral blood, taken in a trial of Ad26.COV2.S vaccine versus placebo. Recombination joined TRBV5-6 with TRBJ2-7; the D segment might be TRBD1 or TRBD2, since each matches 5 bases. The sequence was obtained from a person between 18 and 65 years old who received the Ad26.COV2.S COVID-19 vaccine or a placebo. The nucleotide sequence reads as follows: TGTGCCAGCAGCTGGGGGTCGGATTCCTACGAGCAGTACTTC. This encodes CASSWGSDSYEQYF.